One and the same sample provided the 27 T cell receptor beta chains below, sequenced in a study of radiation and T cells in renal cell carcinoma. Time point in this sample: blood 2 weeks post-SBRT. Specified treatment: 15 Gy SBRT to primary tumor, nephrectomy 4 weeks later. Some clones are missing from TCRdb's copy, which holds only in-frame ones; the method was immunoSEQ multiplex PCR. The data contain about 49,000 clones, about 80% of them singletons. Material: blood, obtained from a patient whose treatment included radiotherapy and nephrectomy. The receptor set was obtained from a woman between 65 and 79 years old with renal cell carcinoma.

This clone was recorded many times. This chain connects TRBV7-2 to TRBJ1-2; no reliable D call. The CDR3 totals 12 residues. In germline, CDR1 is SGHTA, CDR2 FQGNSA. Trimming removed 1 base at V and 5 bases at J, with 5 bases between. The CDR3: CASSLEEYGYTF. CDR3 DNA sequence: TGTGCCAGCAGCTTAGAGGAGTATGGCTACACCTTC.

The genes are TRBV9 and TRBJ2-7; 10 bases are shared with TRBD2. The CDR3 loop spans 15 amino acids. The V segment lost 0 bases and the J segment 3 bases; nucleotides outside the gene matches: 3. The germline V gene has CDR1 SGDLS and CDR2 YYNGEE. The CDR3 nucleotides read TGTGCCAGCAGCGTAGGCGGGACTAGCGACTACGAGCAGTACTTC. It yields the protein CASSVGGTSDYEQYF.

The chain is built from TRBV5-1 and TRBJ1-5, with 7 bases fitting TRBD1. CDR3 size: 14 residues. CDR1 and CDR2 (germline): SGHRS, YFSETQ. Trimming at V came to 4 bases and at J to 3 bases, leaving 4 bases not matched to a gene. Here the CDR3 DNA reads TGCGCCAGCAGCACCGGACAGGCCAATCAGCCCCAGCATTTT. This gives the protein CASSTGQANQPQHF.

This clone was observed a handful of times. The V and J genes are TRBV2 and TRBJ1-1; D gene uncertain. CDR3 length: 12 residues. Between the trimmed V and J ends, which lost 5 bases and 0 bases, there was a span of 4 bases. Germline V gene data show CDR1 as SNHLY and CDR2 as FYNNEI. CDR3 loop: CASSFMNTEAFF. The DNA of the CDR3 is TGTGCCAGCAGTTTTATGAACACTGAAGCTTTCTTT. Filled out from reference TRBV2 and TRBJ1-1, the complete variable domain reads EPEVTQTPSHQVTQMGQEVILRCVPISNHLYFYWYRQILGQKVEFLVSFYNNEISEKSEIFDDQFSVERPDGSNFTLKIRSTKLEDSAMYFCASSFMNTEAFFGQGTRLTVV.

The genes are TRBV19 and TRBJ1-1, with 7 bases that match TRBD1. Per the germline V gene, CDR1 is LNHDA and CDR2 is SQIVND (reference sequence). The CDR3 has 16 residues. J lost 4 bases, V lost 5 bases, and 13 bases had no gene match. CDR3 bases: TGTGCCAGTAGTCCTCCGACAGGGACAATGAGCACTGAAGCTTTCTTT. Its protein is CASSPPTGTMSTEAFF.

The chain employs TRBV4-1 and TRBJ2-2; no definite D call. Germline values: CDR1 MGHRA, CDR2 YSYEKL. CDR3 length equals 19 residues. Trimming removed 0 bases at V and 0 bases at J, with 17 bases between. CDR3 in DNA: TGCGCCAGCAGCCAAGATCCAAACAGCGCCGCTTCGAACACCGGGGAGCTGTTTTTT. Residues: CASSQDPNSAASNTGELFF.

Here the CDR3 DNA reads TGTGCCAGCAGTATAGGGGGAGAGACCCAGTACTTC. This gives the protein CASSIGGETQYF. The chain carries TRBV6-5 and TRBJ2-5, with D possibly being TRBD1 (6 bases). Germline CDR1 reads MNHEY; CDR2 reads SVGAGI. Trimming took off 5 bases at V and 4 bases at J, with 8 bases between the two ends. The CDR3 sequence is 12 residues long.

The J gene is TRBJ1-5, the V gene TRBV19; a weak D match, TRBD1 (6 bases). Trimming removed 6 bases from V and 6 bases from J, with 18 bases in between. The CDR3 totals 15 residues. Germline V CDR1 and CDR2: LNHDA, SQIVND (reference sequence). CDR3 sequence: CASRPGVVMLQPQHF. The CDR3 region has the DNA TGTGCCAGTAGACCAGGGGTGGTAATGCTTCAGCCCCAGCATTTT.

This clone was seen a few times. DNA of the CDR3: TGTGCCAGCAGGGAGGGGGGGGCCACCGGGGAGCTGTTTTTT. This gives the protein CASREGGATGELFF. The chain couples TRBV6-6 to TRBJ2-2, with a tentative D call TRBD2 (7 bases). This CDR3 spans 14 amino acids. V was clipped by 6 bases and J by 4 bases, with 12 bases between them. Germline V lookup: CDR1 MNHNY, CDR2 SVGAGI (reference sequence).

The CDR3 loop is CASSQEGFLAGGYEQYF. CDR3 in DNA: TGTGCCAGCAGCCAAGAAGGTTTCCTAGCGGGGGGGTACGAGCAGTACTTC. This chain connects TRBV4-2 to TRBJ2-7; 12 nucleotides line up with TRBD2. V dropped 0 bases and J dropped 4; count of bases not matched to a gene: 7. Germline assignment: CDR1 LGHNA and CDR2 YNFKEQ. The CDR3 covers 17 residues.

The genes are TRBV30 and TRBJ2-3, with 12 nucleotides matching TRBD2. V lost 1 base, J lost 6 bases, and 5 bases stayed unmatched. This CDR3 has 15 amino acids. From germline, CDR1 is GTSNPN and CDR2 SVGIG (reference sequence). The CDR3 loop reads CAWSEPSGRVDTQYF. CDR3 DNA sequence: TGTGCCTGGAGTGAGCCTAGCGGGAGGGTCGATACGCAGTATTTT. Combining the CDR3 with reference TRBV30 and TRBJ2-3 gives the whole variable domain SQTIHQWPATLVQPVGSPLSLECTVEGTSNPNLYWYRQAAGRGLQLLFYSVGIGQISSEVPQNLSASRPQDRQFILSSKKLLLSDSGFYLCAWSEPSGRVDTQYFGPGTRLTVL.

This clone was detected only a few times. The gene calls are TRBV6-1 and TRBJ1-5, with D uncertain. Trimming pared 4 bases from V and 7 bases from J, leaving 11 bases between. The length of the CDR3 is 13 residues. The germline V gene has CDR1 MNHNS and CDR2 SASEGT. This CDR3 reads CASSGGSAQPQHF. The CDR3 nucleotides are TGTGCCAGCAGTGGAGGGTCAGCACAGCCCCAGCATTTT.

V and J are TRBV18 and TRBJ1-6, with D maybe TRBD1 (5 bases). The ends were cut back, 3 bases at V and 6 bases at J, with 15 bases in the middle. Germline loops: CDR1 KGHSH, CDR2 LQKENI. The CDR3 is 16 residues long. CDR3 bases: TGTGCCAGCTCACCGTTCTCCGGGGGGAGTAATTCACCCCTCCACTTT. Amino acids: CASSPFSGGSNSPLHF.

The V gene is TRBV4-1, the J gene TRBJ2-3; D might be TRBD2 (7 bases). The CDR3 spans 17 residues. Trimming stripped 8 bases from V and 0 bases from J, with 21 bases between. Germline values: CDR1 MGHRA, CDR2 YSYEKL. The CDR3, as DNA: TGCGCCAGCGGCTTGGGGGGGGCCAGTCTTAGCACAGATACGCAGTATTTT. Its translation is CASGLGGASLSTDTQYF.

This chain joins TRBV2 and TRBJ2-2; D remains ambiguous. The CDR3 spans 14 residues. Deletions cut 1 base from V and 3 bases from J, with 6 bases between. Germline lookup yields CDR1 SNHLY and CDR2 FYNNEI. CDR3 bases: TGTGCCAGCAGTGAAGGGAGCTACACCGGGGAGCTGTTTTTT. It encodes CASSEGSYTGELFF.

J is TRBJ2-7 and V is TRBV10-3; D perhaps matches TRBD2 (6 bases). CDR1 and CDR2 from the germline V gene are ENHRY and SYGVKD. This CDR3 contains 16 residues. The germline V and J ends were trimmed by 3 bases and 5 bases, with 20 bases remaining between them. The CDR3 region is CAISDKKGGPIDEQYF. CDR3 nucleotides: TGTGCCATCAGTGATAAGAAAGGAGGGCCTATAGACGAGCAGTACTTC.

CDR3 DNA sequence: TGCGCCAGCAGCCAGAACCCGGGACAGGGGAAGGAAAATGAAAAACTGTTTTTT. Protein product: CASSQNPGQGKENEKLFF. This chain links TRBV5-1 with TRBJ1-4; 10 nucleotides agree with TRBD1. Per the germline V gene, CDR1 is SGHRS and CDR2 is YFSETQ. This CDR3 has 18 residues. J lost 5 bases, V lost 4 bases, and 14 bases had no gene match.

In DNA, the CDR3 is TGTGCCAGTAGTATGGACAGGGTCGAGCAGTACTTC. It specifies CASSMDRVEQYF. The J gene is TRBJ2-7, the V gene TRBV19; 8 bases line up with TRBD1. The V gene's germline CDR1 is LNHDA and CDR2 SQIVND (reference sequence). V was clipped by 3 bases and J by 6 bases; unmatched bases: 1. The CDR3 is 12 amino acids.

The chain has TRBV5-1 and TRBJ2-2; 10 nucleotides line up with TRBD2. V shed 0 bases, J shed 6 bases, and the junction held 8 bases outside the gene matches. Germline CDR1 is SGHRS and CDR2 is YFSETQ. The length of the CDR3 is 17 residues. The CDR3 region has the DNA TGCGCCAGCAGCTTGGCCGGGTCTAGCGGGAGTCCCGGGGAGCTGTTTTTT. Protein sequence: CASSLAGSSGSPGELFF.

The chain carries TRBV5-6 and TRBJ1-1; D is unclear. Deletions cut 2 bases from V and 7 bases from J, with 9 bases between. The CDR3 runs 12 residues. CDR1 SGHDT and CDR2 YYEEEE come from the germline V gene. The CDR3 DNA sequence: TGTGCCAGCAGCTTTGGCTGGGGTGAAGCTTTCTTT. This sequence encodes CASSFGWGEAFF.

The chain employs TRBV6-1 and TRBJ1-5; no firm D call. This CDR3 comprises 12 residues. Deletions cut 4 bases from V and 5 bases from J, with 6 bases between. The germline gives CDR1 MNHNS, CDR2 SASEGT. The CDR3 sequence: CASSAGDQPQHF. CDR3 in DNA: TGTGCCAGCAGTGCCGGGGATCAGCCCCAGCATTTT.

The V and J genes are TRBV2 and TRBJ2-4; D gene uncertain. The CDR3 consists of 14 residues. In germline, CDR1 is SNHLY, CDR2 FYNNEI. DNA of the CDR3: TGTGCTGGTCGCGAAGGCCAATACAAAAACATTCAGTACTTC. This translates into CAGREGQYKNIQYF. Variable domain in full (rest from reference TRBV2 and TRBJ2-4): EPEVTQTPSHQVTQMGQEVILRCVPISNHLYFYWYRQILGQKVEFLVSFYNNEISEKSEIFDDQFSVERPDGSNFTLKIRSTKLEDSAMYFCAGREGQYKNIQYFGAGTRLSVL.

J is TRBJ2-1 and V is TRBV7-2, with D possibly called TRBD1 or TRBD2 (5 bases each). Germline CDR1 and CDR2: SGHTA and FQGNSA. The germline V and J ends were trimmed by 4 bases and 9 bases, with 19 bases remaining between them. The CDR3 contains 15 residues. The CDR3 DNA is TGTGCCAGCAGCTCCTCCGGGGCTCCTTGGGGTGAGCAGTTCTTC. The encoded protein is CASSSSGAPWGEQFF.

The J gene is TRBJ2-5, the V gene TRBV6-1; D might be TRBD2 (6 bases). Trimming stripped 6 bases from V and 5 bases from J, with 13 bases between. The CDR3 spans 13 residues. The germline gives CDR1 MNHNS, CDR2 SASEGT. CDR3 loop: CASSRVGGETQYF. Here the CDR3 DNA reads TGTGCCAGCAGCAGGGTTGGGGGGGAGACCCAGTACTTC.

For the CDR3, the DNA is TGTGCCAGCAGCAACTACAATGAGCAGTTCTTC. It encodes CASSNYNEQFF. The V call is TRBV11-3, the J call TRBJ2-1; D remains unclear. The CDR3 has 11 amino acids. CDR1 SGHNT and CDR2 YENEEA come from the germline V gene. V lost 5 bases, J lost 3 bases, and 2 bases lay in between.

This clone was observed a handful of times. CDR3 DNA: TGTGCCTGGATAAAGGGGAACACCGGGGAGCTGTTTTTT. This codes for CAWIKGNTGELFF. The chain couples TRBV30 to TRBJ2-2, with D uncertain. The ends were cut back, 4 bases at V and 1 base at J, with 7 bases in the middle. This CDR3 region has 13 residues. Germline CDR1 reads GTSNPN; CDR2 reads SVGIG (reference sequence).

This chain joins TRBV5-4 and TRBJ2-5; D may be TRBD2 (5 bases). Trimming left V 4 bases short and J 5 bases short, with 12 bases between. Germline loops: CDR1 SGHNT, CDR2 YYREEE (reference sequence). There are 13 residues in the CDR3. This CDR3 is CASSPKRGETQYF. CDR3 DNA sequence: TGTGCCAGCAGCCCGAAGCGAGGGGAGACCCAGTACTTC.